This T cell receptor (beta chain) was sequenced in a study of human T cells and chemical hapten exposure. Overall study findings and caveats: A positive correlation with patch test score was found for PT1 expanded TCR counts.

A single record per CDR3 protein comes from TCRdb applying MiXCR to the RACE reads. Found here are more than 100,000 distinct CDR3 sequences, 11% of them singletons; the top ten hold 2% to 2.5%. Turning to this clonotype: The antigen is undetermined.

Time point reported: patch test 3, about 24 weeks after DPC sensitization. The treatment was: therapeutic diphenylcyclopropenone sensitization with weekly scalp DPC. The germline V and J ends were trimmed by 5 bases and 11 bases, with 15 bases remaining between them. Germline CDR1 is MNHEY and CDR2 is SMNVEV (reference sequence). CDR3 length equals 12 residues. The chain carries TRBV27 and TRBJ1-1; perhaps TRBD1 as D (5 bases). The receptor was isolated from a woman aged 50 to 65 with alopecia areata. Some clones in this sample may be carry-over from other donors' samples. The sample in question was whole blood, obtained in connection with sensitization to the hapten diphenylcyclopropenone (DPC). CDR3 protein: CASSPDIRKAFF. The CDR3 region has the DNA TGTGCCAGCAGTCCGGACATTAGGAAGGCTTTCTTT.